The T cell receptor beta chain described here comes from a study of cytomegalovirus exposure and HLA in healthy donors. This CDR3 comprises 15 residues. Looked up from germline, CDR1 is SNHLY and CDR2 is FYNNEI. Unmatched junction bases numbered 10, after V lost 6 bases and J lost 7 bases. With 60 Vbeta and 13 Jbeta primers, the PCR was carried out. TCRdb's table, derived via immunoSEQ multiplex PCR, lists solely in-frame clones and lacks some. The data contain fewer than 200,000 clones, roughly 80% of them singletons. The sample was PBMCs. The clonotype originates from a woman aged 18-30 years in good health and CMV-seronegative. The chain carries TRBV2 and TRBJ1-5, with TRBD1 matching 9 bases. CDR3: CASRPDRGGKQPQHF. CDR3 DNA: TGTGCCAGCAGGCCAGACAGGGGGGGTAAGCAGCCCCAGCATTTT.